What follows are 10 T cell receptor beta chains derived from one specimen sequenced in a study of blood T cells in healthy people across ages. Alongside a J-beta primer mix, a sample-barcoded 5' primer served in a second PCR lasting roughly 6 to 11 cycles. TCRdb re-called the 5' RACE reads through MiXCR, storing one row per CDR3 protein. This sample has about 930,000 distinct CDR3 sequences; 25% to 30% occur once, and the top ten carry about 10%. The same data also contributed to another study, on T cells of mothers and their children.

Sequencing input: blood. The receptors come from a woman between 40 and 50 years old in good health.

This clonotype has more than one count but fewer than ten. The rearrangement links TRBV28 to TRBJ1-2, with a possible D match to TRBD1 (5 bases). Per germline, CDR1 MDHEN and CDR2 SYDVKM. V dropped 6 bases and J dropped 4 bases, with 15 bases sitting between them. The CDR3 is 14 amino acids. The CDR3 bases are TGTGCCAGCAGCCTCCGGGGCGCGATCTATGGCTACACCTTC. As protein: CASSLRGAIYGYTF.

The chain is built from TRBV12-3 or TRBV12-4 and TRBJ1-1, with 9 bases that match TRBD1. The CDR3 consists of 16 residues. V dropped 6 bases and J dropped 4; count of bases not matched to a gene: 12. Written as DNA, the CDR3 is TGTGCCAGCAGCCCGGGACAGGGAAGGGGGAGCACTGAAGCTTTCTTT. Protein sequence: CASSPGQGRGSTEAFF.

V usage is TRBV29-1 and J usage is TRBJ2-1; no firm D call. This CDR3 has 13 residues. Trimming removed 0 bases from V and 6 bases from J, with 9 bases in between. Per germline, CDR1 SQVTM and CDR2 ANQGSEA. CDR3 bases: TGCAGCGTTGAAGATCCGGGTTGCAATGAGCAGTTCTTC. It translates to CSVEDPGCNEQFF.

This clonotype was observed many times. The rearrangement joins TRBV2 to TRBJ1-2; 8 bases match TRBD1. CDR1 is SNHLY, CDR2 FYNNEI, per germline. This CDR3 comprises 13 residues. Trimming cost V 3 bases and J 8 bases; bases outside gene matches: 5. CDR3 sequence (DNA): TGTGCCAGCAGTGAGCAGGGGGCGCAAGGCTACACCTTC. It is translated as CASSEQGAQGYTF.

Many counts were recorded for this clonotype. V and J are TRBV6-6 and TRBJ2-5, with a tentative D call TRBD1 (6 bases). Trimming took off 5 bases at V and 5 bases at J, with 12 bases between the two ends. In germline, CDR1 is MNHNY, CDR2 SVGAGI (reference sequence). This CDR3 is 13 amino acids long. CDR3 residues: CASSHRVGETQYF. DNA for the CDR3: TGTGCCAGCAGTCACAGGGTCGGGGAGACCCAGTACTTC.

This clonotype has more than one count but fewer than ten. This chain connects TRBV27 to TRBJ2-2; TRBD2 aligns across 11 bases. The V segment lost 5 bases and the J segment 3 bases; nucleotides outside the gene matches: 5. CDR3 size: 16 residues. Germline-derived CDR1 and CDR2 are MNHEY and SMNVEV (reference sequence). CDR3 sequence reads: CASSPLAGAYTGELFF. For the CDR3, the DNA is TGTGCCAGCAGTCCACTAGCGGGGGCGTACACCGGGGAGCTGTTTTTT.

This clonotype was counted at least ten times. The V call is TRBV29-1, the J call TRBJ2-1; no firm D call. This CDR3 has 12 residues. The V gene lost 1 base and the J gene lost 10 bases, with 11 bases spanning the gap. Germline V CDR1 and CDR2: SQVTM, ANQGSEA. The chain's CDR3 is CSVEGLLIEQFF. Here the CDR3 DNA reads TGCAGCGTTGAAGGGCTCCTCATCGAGCAGTTCTTC.

This clonotype has just a few counts. The chain uses TRBV28 and TRBJ1-5; D ambiguous. CDR1 is MDHEN and CDR2 is SYDVKM in the germline V gene. The CDR3 has 13 amino acids. The ends were cut back, 4 bases at V and 6 bases at J, with 10 bases in the middle. This CDR3 reads CASSSPNSQPQHF. As DNA, the CDR3 is TGTGCCAGCAGTTCCCCTAATAGTCAGCCCCAGCATTTT.

This chain connects TRBV5-1 to TRBJ2-2, with 7 positions matching TRBD1. Trimming cost V 6 bases and J 2 bases; bases outside gene matches: 4. The length of the CDR3 is 14 residues. The V gene's germline CDR1 is SGHRS and CDR2 YFSETQ. CDR3 coding DNA: TGCGCCAGCACGGACAGGAGTAACACCGGGGAGCTGTTTTTT. The encoded protein is CASTDRSNTGELFF.

This clonotype was observed a single time. The chain couples TRBV30 to TRBJ1-2; TRBD1 matches 9 bases. The CDR3 totals 13 residues. The germline gives CDR1 GTSNPN, CDR2 SVGIG (reference sequence). The V and J ends lost 1 base and 4 bases, in that order; junction bases with no gene match: 1. In DNA, the CDR3 is TGTGCCTGGAGTGCACAGGGGGCCTATGGCTACACCTTC. As protein: CAWSAQGAYGYTF.